Listed below are T cell receptor beta chains from one sample, sequenced in a study of blood T cell repertoires in COVID-19. Produced via immunoSEQ multiplex PCR; TCRdb's table is partial and in-frame only. The data show around 140,000 clones, with about four fifths seen just once and roughly 9.1% held by the top ten. The source material was peripheral blood. All receptors derive from a woman aged 60-75 years with active or convalescent COVID-19. Each CDR3 is given with its conserved first and last residue. A D gene is named only where the DNA matches it firmly. Only some rows state a clone size, as once, few, many or a class for expanded clones.

>TRBV2|TRBJ1-2|.|14|.
TGTGCCAGCAGTATTTCGAAAGCGGGCTATGGCTACACCTTC
CASSISKAGYGYTF
>TRBV2|TRBJ1-3|.|14|.
TGTGCCAGCAAAGGGGGTGTAACTGGAAACACCATATATTTT
CASKGGVTGNTIYF
>TRBV5-1|TRBJ2-3|once|15|TRBD2
TGCGCCAGCAGCAGCAAGCGGGGGGTAACAGATACGCAGTATTTT
CASSSKRGVTDTQYF
>TRBV7-2|TRBJ1-2|once|14|.
TGTGCCAGCAGCTTAGCAGAGGGCCCCTATGGCTACACCTTC
CASSLAEGPYGYTF
>TRBV10-3|TRBJ1-1|.|11|.
TGTGCCATCAGCGGGAACACTGAAGCTTTCTTT
CAISGNTEAFF
>TRBV4-3|TRBJ2-2|.|16|TRBD2
TGCGCCAGCAGCCAGTACGGGACTAGCGGGAACTATGAGCTGTTTTTT
CASSQYGTSGNYELFF
>TRBV10-3|TRBJ2-5|.|13|.
TGTGCCATCGGCCCCGCCACCCAAGAGACCCAGTACTTC
CAIGPATQETQYF
>TRBV5-1|TRBJ1-1|once|13|.
TGCGCCAGCAGCTTCGGCGGGGACACTGAAGCTTTCTTT
CASSFGGDTEAFF
>TRBV7-2|TRBJ2-5|.|14|.
TGTGCCAGCAGCCCAGAGAGGGCGGCGGAGACCCAGTACTTC
CASSPERAAETQYF
>TRBV30|TRBJ2-3|.|15|.
TGTGCCTGGAGTGTGCACCTTCGGAGCACAGATACGCAGTATTTT
CAWSVHLRSTDTQYF
>TRBV9|TRBJ2-1|.|17|TRBD1
TGTGCCAGCAGCCCCAGGACAGGTCAACTCTCCTACAATGAGCAGTTCTTC
CASSPRTGQLSYNEQFF
>TRBV7-9|TRBJ2-2|once|15|.
TGTGCCAGCAGCCGACCTGTTGGGGGGACCGGGGAGCTGTTTTTT
CASSRPVGGTGELFF
>TRBV6-1|TRBJ2-3|.|15|TRBD2
TGTGCCAGCAGTGAGACTAGCGGGGAGACAGATACGCAGTATTTT
CASSETSGETDTQYF
>TRBV28|TRBJ1-1|.|12|.
TGTGCCAGCATCACAGGTCCGCTGGGGGCTTTCTTT
CASITGPLGAFF
>TRBV28|TRBJ2-7|few|16|.
TGTGCCAGCAGTTCCGACTTACTAGCAAGATCCTACGAGCAGTACTTC
CASSSDLLARSYEQYF
>TRBV19|TRBJ1-1|.|13|TRBD1
TGTGCCAGCCAGGACAGGGGGCGCATTGAAGCTTTCTTT
CASQDRGRIEAFF
>TRBV6-2/TRBV6-3|TRBJ2-2|.|14|.
TGTGCCAGCAGTCCCACAGGGTTCACCGGGGAGCTGTTTTTT
CASSPTGFTGELFF
>TRBV28|TRBJ2-7|.|17|TRBD1
TGTGCCAGCAGTGTCTACTACACAGGGGGGAGTCTCTACGAGCAGTACTTC
CASSVYYTGGSLYEQYF
>TRBV3-1/TRBV3-2|TRBJ2-6|.|18|TRBD1
TGTGCCAGCAGGGGGCTACAGGGGGAACGCTCTGGGGCCAACGTCCTGACTTTC
CASRGLQGERSGANVLTF
>TRBV11-2|TRBJ2-2|.|16|.
TGTGCCAGCAGCTTTGTCGGGAGATTGAACACCGGGGAGCTGTTTTTT
CASSFVGRLNTGELFF
>TRBV11-3|TRBJ1-6|.|14|.
TGTGCCAGCAGCTCGGACAGTTCTAATTCACCCCTCCACTTT
CASSSDSSNSPLHF
>TRBV11-2|TRBJ2-7|once|16|.
TGTGCCAGCAGCGACCGACTAGGGCGGAAAACCTACGAGCAGTACTTC
CASSDRLGRKTYEQYF
>TRBV2|TRBJ2-1|.|14|TRBD1
TGTGCCAGCAAAGGACAGGGGTTTTACAATGAGCAGTTCTTC
CASKGQGFYNEQFF
>TRBV24-1|TRBJ1-2|few|10|.
TGTGCCACCAGTCCCACAGGGTACACCTTC
CATSPTGYTF
>TRBV19|TRBJ1-6|.|14|.
TGTGCCAGTAGATCCCTCTATCTAAATTCACCCCTCCACTTT
CASRSLYLNSPLHF
>TRBV4-2|TRBJ1-2|.|16|TRBD1
TGTGCCAGCAGCCAGCAAACCGGACAGGGGGCTTATGGCTACACCTTC
CASSQQTGQGAYGYTF
>TRBV6-5|TRBJ1-1|.|13|.
TGTGCCAGCTCCAGGGGAACGAACACTGAAGCTTTCTTT
CASSRGTNTEAFF
>TRBV3-1/TRBV3-2|TRBJ1-2|few|14|.
TGTGCCAGCAGCCGAGGGACAACTACCTATGGCTACACCTTC
CASSRGTTTYGYTF
>TRBV28|TRBJ2-4|.|15|TRBD2
TGTGCCAGCAGTTTAGGCGGGAGCGCCAAAAACATTCAGTACTTC
CASSLGGSAKNIQYF
>TRBV4-1|TRBJ1-1|.|14|.
TGCGCCAGCAGCCAAACGACAGAAATTTATTTAGTTTTCTTT
CASSQTTEIYLVFF
>TRBV2|TRBJ2-5|.|15|.
TGTGCCAGCAGTTATCTCCAAACGAGCCAAGAGACCCAGTACTTC
CASSYLQTSQETQYF
>TRBV30|TRBJ2-3|once|14|.
TGTGCCTGGACTGTTACGAAATACGCGGATACGCAGTATTTT
CAWTVTKYADTQYF
>TRBV6-1|TRBJ1-2|.|13|.
TGTGCCAGCAGTGAAAGGGTGGAGGGTGGCTACACCTTC
CASSERVEGGYTF
>TRBV4-2|TRBJ2-7|few|13|.
TGTGCCAGCAGCCAAGACGCAGGCGGCGAGGGGTACTTC
CASSQDAGGEGYF
>TRBV12-3/TRBV12-4|TRBJ2-2|.|11|.
TGTGCCAGCAGTTTATTAGGGGAGCTGTTTTTT
CASSLLGELFF
>TRBV6-5|TRBJ1-2|.|14|.
TGTGCCAGCAGTTACTCACCGGGGGGCGGTGGCTACACCTTC
CASSYSPGGGGYTF
>TRBV5-1|TRBJ2-5|.|15|TRBD2
TGCGCCAGCAGCTTGCCGGGGGGGCCCGAAGAGACCCAGTACTTC
CASSLPGGPEETQYF
>TRBV24-1|TRBJ2-3|.|15|TRBD2
TGTGCCACCAGTGATTTGACTAGCGGTAGATATACGCAGTATTTT
CATSDLTSGRYTQYF
>TRBV28|TRBJ2-5|.|15|TRBD1
TGTGCCACTCGACCGGGACAGGGAGAATGGGAGACCCAGTACTTC
CATRPGQGEWETQYF
>TRBV27|TRBJ2-7|.|13|.
TGTGCCAGCAGTCTTACAGGGTCCTACGAGCAGTACTTC
CASSLTGSYEQYF
>TRBV27|TRBJ2-7|.|16|TRBD2
TGTGCCAGCAGTTCCTTCGCCCAGCGGGGGAACTACGAGCAGTACTTC
CASSSFAQRGNYEQYF
>TRBV4-3|TRBJ2-7|.|13|.
TGCGCCAGCAGCCAAGATGTGAGGTACGAGCAGTACTTC
CASSQDVRYEQYF
>TRBV7-2|TRBJ2-7|.|14|.
TGTGCCAGCAGCATCTTAACAGGTTACGACGAGCAGTACTTC
CASSILTGYDEQYF
>TRBV19|TRBJ1-1|.|13|.
TGTGCCAGTAGTACAGGGGTGGGGACTGAAGCTTTCTTT
CASSTGVGTEAFF
>TRBV6-4|TRBJ1-2|.|18|TRBD1
TGTGCCAGCAGTGCGCCTGGGACAGGATCTACAGCTAACTATGGCTACACCTTC
CASSAPGTGSTANYGYTF
>TRBV27|TRBJ2-3|.|14|TRBD2
TGTGCCATCCGAGCGGGGGCTAGCACAGATACGCAGTATTTT
CAIRAGASTDTQYF
>TRBV18|TRBJ1-2|.|15|.
TGTGCCAGCTCACCATCTGGAGGAGGGAACTATGGCTACACCTTC
CASSPSGGGNYGYTF
>TRBV6-5|TRBJ2-6|.|15|.
TGTGCCAGCAGTCGCGTCGGGGCTGGGGCCAACGTCCTGACTTTC
CASSRVGAGANVLTF
>TRBV7-2|TRBJ2-6|.|15|.
TGTGCCAGCAGCTTAGTCGGGGGTGGGGCCAACGTCCTGACTTTC
CASSLVGGGANVLTF
>TRBV14|TRBJ1-2|.|15|.
TGTGCCAGCAGCCAAGGCTCCACAGGGATCGACGGCTACACCTTC
CASSQGSTGIDGYTF
>TRBV18|TRBJ1-1|.|13|.
TGTGCCAGCTCTACCGGGGGGGACACTGAAGCTTTCTTT
CASSTGGDTEAFF
>TRBV5-1|TRBJ2-1|.|18|TRBD2
TGCGCCAGCAGCTTGGAGCCCCCCCTAGCGGGAGGATACAATGAGCAGTTCTTC
CASSLEPPLAGGYNEQFF
>TRBV7-2|TRBJ2-2|medium-sized|14|.
TGTGCCAGCAGCTTATCTACAGGGACCGGGGAGCTGTTTTTT
CASSLSTGTGELFF
>TRBV2|TRBJ1-5|.|15|.
TGTGCCAGCTCTAAAGACAGTTATAACAATCAGCCCCAGCATTTT
CASSKDSYNNQPQHF
>TRBV10-3|TRBJ2-1|few|18|TRBD2
TGTGCCATCAGTGAGTCCGGACTAGCGGGAGGGTTGGGCAATGAGCAGTTCTTC
CAISESGLAGGLGNEQFF